This T cell receptor beta chain was documented in a study of blood T cell repertoires in COVID-19 (dated by TCRdb to the early 2020s). Turning to the overall study: Samples covering the acute and convalescent phases of COVID-19 were provided by collaborators in the United States, Italy and Spain. The material from the prospective study consisted of cDNA or gDNA derived from T cells, B-cell-depleted T cells, or PBMCs. Subjects who had been exposed to COVID-19, were actively infected with it, or had recovered from it provided the deeply sampled blood TCRbeta repertoires that made up the dataset. A freely available public database, intended as a resource for researchers studying the immune response to SARS-CoV-2, is where the repertoires were released. Samples came from the ongoing ImmuneRACE study (first 160 participants) plus 1,254 subjects from 6 global collaborators. The sample metadata nearly always contained a de-identified subject ID, COVID-19 status, age in years and sex. Where HLA class I and class II types were available, the types were taken from metadata supplied by the sample provider, not from assay-based typing. On the study overall, not on this receptor specifically: The quantity of clinical and demographic metadata differed by source and by participant and was supplied without curation.

Participants in the prospective study were aged about 18 to 89 years, lived in 20 to 25 United States geographic areas, and enrolled through a virtual design. In the prospective study, cohorts were assigned on the basis of participant-reported clinical history obtained from a screening survey and a study questionnaire. Recovered participants in ImmuneRACE Cohort 3 were defined as having two consecutive negative NP/OP PCR tests, clearance from a healthcare professional, or resolution of symptoms. Each participant in the prospective study had whole blood, serum and a nasopharyngeal or oropharyngeal swab collected by mobile phlebotomists. Participants in the prospective study had the option to provide additional blood draws and questionnaires over an approximately 2-month period. Blood samples from the prospective study were shipped frozen or at room temperature prior to DNA extraction. The germline V gene gives CDR1 as SQVTM and CDR2 as ANQGSEA. The CDR3 covers 11 residues, taking in both the cysteine and the valine. Just CDR3 DNA is preserved here, 33 bases in frame from base 1. Relative to germline, V is 7 bases shorter and J is 1 base shorter, with 8 bases between their ends.

With regard to this clone: The specificity of this receptor is unknown. No much larger clonotype is one base removed from it; base qualities were not supplied.

TCRbeta CDR3 regions were amplified from genomic DNA using the immunoSEQ Assay, a bias-controlled multiplex PCR. From the authors' description of their analysis: Within the assay, amplification of reference gene primers was used to estimate how many nucleated cells each sample contained. Sequence reads were collapsed and filtered to measure the absolute abundance of every unique TCRbeta CDR3 rearrangement. For each sample, productive Simpson clonality was calculated as the square root of Simpson's diversity index across productive rearrangements. TCRdb provides this immuneACCESS table in a form limited to in-frame rearrangements. Some clones are lacking; in checked studies, under half of them reflect an unresolved V gene, and why the rest are absent is not known. V and J calls and clone size are given by that table; D and trimming were obtained from the DNA. The sample contains 490,000 or so clones, approximately 86% of them found a single time. The ten largest clones add up to 7% to 10% of the sample.

Sequencing was carried out using PBMCs or T cells enriched from blood (not recorded which). The sequence is built from TRBV29-1 and TRBJ2-7; the D segment could be TRBD2, given 6 matching bases. This clonotype was sampled from a woman aged 55-70 years who had recovered from COVID-19. CDR3 loop: CSAGTSYEQYV. The base sequence is TGCAGCGCTGGGACTTCCTACGAGCAGTACGTC.